This record looks at one TCR beta chain sequence and its context. The target antigen is unknown. The germline gives CDR1 LNHDA, CDR2 SQIVND (reference sequence). Trimming took 4 bases from V and 2 from J, leaving 10 bases between them. The CDR3 totals 14 residues. Use of 60 Vbeta and 13 Jbeta primers characterized the PCR. Measured with immunoSEQ multiplex PCR; TCRdb has only the in-frame clones, and not every one. The sample includes under 150,000 clones, 79% seen only once; the top ten take roughly 2%. The sample belongs to a study of cytomegalovirus exposure and HLA in healthy donors. Study observations and caveats: Earlier analysis yielded a pattern in which most TCR beta V segments were productive about 87% or about 30% of the time. Equally common other TCR beta chains were less clonally expanded than HLA-associated ones, a later analysis found. In vitro checks showed that a few CMV-associated chains really do target CMV antigens.

This TCR was sampled from a man aged 18-30 years in good health and CMV-seronegative. What was sequenced was PBMCs. This chain links TRBV19 with TRBJ2-3; possible D gene TRBD1, 6 bases. The CDR3 is CASSSWGHTDTQYF. In nucleotides, the CDR3 is TGTGCCAGTAGTAGTTGGGGGCACACAGATACGCAGTATTTT.